This note documents a single T cell receptor beta chain sequence. This sample stems from a study of blood T cell repertoires in COVID-19. Followed longitudinally, the Seattle patients had been enrolled during active infection. Trimming took off 1 base at V and 7 bases at J, with 8 bases between the two ends. Germline values: CDR1 LGHDT, CDR2 YNNKEL (reference sequence). There are 12 residues in the CDR3. The repertoire was sequenced with immunoSEQ multiplex PCR; TCRdb's copy has only in-frame clones and lacks some. The data contain fewer than 250,000 clones, about nine tenths of them singletons. This chain joins TRBV3-1 (or the pseudogene TRBV3-2) and TRBJ2-7; D not certain. The clonotype originates from a man aged 45 to 65 with COVID-19, enrolled during active disease. Sequencing used peripheral blood. CDR3 loop: CASSQGRFEQYF. CDR3 sequence (DNA): TGTGCCAGCAGCCAAGGCAGGTTTGAGCAGTACTTC.